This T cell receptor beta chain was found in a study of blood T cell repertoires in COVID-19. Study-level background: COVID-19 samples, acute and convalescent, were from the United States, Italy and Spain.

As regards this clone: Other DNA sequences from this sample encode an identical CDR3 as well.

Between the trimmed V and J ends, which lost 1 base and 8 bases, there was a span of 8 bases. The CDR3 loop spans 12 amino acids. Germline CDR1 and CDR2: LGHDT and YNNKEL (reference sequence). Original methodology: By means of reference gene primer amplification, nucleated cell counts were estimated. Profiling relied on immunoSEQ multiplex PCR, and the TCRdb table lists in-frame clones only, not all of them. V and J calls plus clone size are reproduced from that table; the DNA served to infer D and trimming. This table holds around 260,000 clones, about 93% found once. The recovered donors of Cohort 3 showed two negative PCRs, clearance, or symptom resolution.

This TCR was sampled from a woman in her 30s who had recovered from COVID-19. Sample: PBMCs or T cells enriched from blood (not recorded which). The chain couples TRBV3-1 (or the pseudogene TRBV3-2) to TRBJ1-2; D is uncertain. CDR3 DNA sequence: TGTGCCAGCAGCCAAGGTCGAGGGGGCTACACCTTC. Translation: CASSQGRGGYTF.